Here is one TCR beta chain with its context. In germline, CDR1 is SNHLY, CDR2 FYNNEI. With 3 bases clipped from V and 5 bases from J, the junction kept 9 bases outside the gene matches. This CDR3 is built from 16 residues. The data derive from a study of shared clonotypes between healthy human individuals. Produced via immunoSEQ multiplex PCR; TCRdb's table is partial and in-frame only. Among around 2,000,000 clones listed, about 95% were seen once. Positively selected for CCR7, the CD45RO-negative cells used as naive CD8 cells excluded terminally differentiated effector memory CD45RA+ cells. The receptor was isolated from a man aged 18-30 years in good health. The V gene is TRBV2, the J gene TRBJ2-5; TRBD2 agrees at 10 bases. The sample was naive CD8+ T cells sorted from blood. CDR3 sequence: CASSESSGGLGETQYF. In DNA form, the CDR3 reads TGTGCCAGCAGTGAGAGTAGCGGGGGGCTGGGGGAGACCCAGTACTTC.